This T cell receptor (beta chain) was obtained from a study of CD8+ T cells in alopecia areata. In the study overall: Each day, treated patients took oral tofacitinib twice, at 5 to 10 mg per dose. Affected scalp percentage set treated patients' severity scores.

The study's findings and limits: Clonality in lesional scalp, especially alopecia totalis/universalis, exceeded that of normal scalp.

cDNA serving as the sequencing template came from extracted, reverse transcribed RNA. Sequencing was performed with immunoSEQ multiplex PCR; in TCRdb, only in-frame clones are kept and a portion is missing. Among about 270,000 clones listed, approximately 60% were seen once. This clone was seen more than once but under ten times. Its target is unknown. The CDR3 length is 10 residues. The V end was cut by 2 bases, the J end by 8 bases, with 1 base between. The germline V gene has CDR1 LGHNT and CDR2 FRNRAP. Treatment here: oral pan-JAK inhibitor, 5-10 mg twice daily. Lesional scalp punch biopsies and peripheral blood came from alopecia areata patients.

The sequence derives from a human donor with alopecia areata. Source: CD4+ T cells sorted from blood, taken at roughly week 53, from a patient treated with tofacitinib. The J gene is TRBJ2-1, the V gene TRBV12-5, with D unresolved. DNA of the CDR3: TGTGCTAGTGGTTTGTATGAGCAGTTCTTC. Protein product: CASGLYEQFF.